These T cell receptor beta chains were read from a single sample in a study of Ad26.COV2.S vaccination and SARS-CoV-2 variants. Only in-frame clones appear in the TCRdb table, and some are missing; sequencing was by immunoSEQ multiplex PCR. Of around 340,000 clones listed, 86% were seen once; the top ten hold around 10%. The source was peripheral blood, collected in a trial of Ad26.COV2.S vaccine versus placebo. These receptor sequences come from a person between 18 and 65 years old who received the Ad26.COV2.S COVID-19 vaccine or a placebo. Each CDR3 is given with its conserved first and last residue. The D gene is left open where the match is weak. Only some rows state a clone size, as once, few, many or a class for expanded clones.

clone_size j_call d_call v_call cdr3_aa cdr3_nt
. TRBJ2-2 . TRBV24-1 CATSDEWVGELFF TGTGCCACCAGTGATGAATGGGTCGGGGAGCTGTTTTTT
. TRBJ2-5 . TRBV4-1 CASNRVETQYF TGCGCCAGCAACAGGGTGGAGACCCAGTACTTC
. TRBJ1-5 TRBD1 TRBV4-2 CASSQDPSDRPNQPQHF TGTGCCAGCAGCCAAGATCCGTCGGACAGGCCTAATCAGCCCCAGCATTTT
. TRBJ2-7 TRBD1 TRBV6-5 CASSAQGVGEQYF TGTGCCAGCAGCGCACAGGGGGTGGGCGAGCAGTACTTC
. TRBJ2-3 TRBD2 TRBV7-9 CASSSRTSGEITDTQYF TGTGCCAGCAGCTCTAGGACTAGCGGGGAGATCACAGATACGCAGTATTTT
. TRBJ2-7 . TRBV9 CASSVEGSSYEQYF TGTGCCAGCAGCGTAGAAGGGAGCTCCTACGAGCAGTACTTC
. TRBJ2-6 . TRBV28 CASSSGRRSNSGANVLTF TGTGCCAGCAGTTCAGGCAGGAGATCGAACTCTGGGGCCAACGTCCTGACTTTC
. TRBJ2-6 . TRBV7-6 CASSYRAGSGANVLTF TGTGCCAGCAGTTACAGGGCGGGATCTGGGGCCAACGTCCTGACTTTC
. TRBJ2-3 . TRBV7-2 CASSKDPLGNTQYF TGTGCCAGCAGCAAGGACCCTCTCGGGAATACGCAGTATTTT
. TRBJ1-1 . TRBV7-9 CASSSHSGPPKGTEAFF TGTGCCAGCAGCTCTCATTCCGGGCCCCCGAAAGGGACTGAAGCTTTCTTT
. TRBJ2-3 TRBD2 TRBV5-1 CASSYRTSGGADTQYF TGCGCCAGCAGCTACCGGACTAGCGGGGGGGCAGATACGCAGTATTTT
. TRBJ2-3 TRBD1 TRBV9 CASSEPAGGTGGPGDTQYF TGTGCCAGCAGCGAACCCGCAGGGGGTACAGGGGGCCCAGGGGATACGCAGTATTTT
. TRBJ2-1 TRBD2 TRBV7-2 CASSLERGGQNEQFF TGTGCCAGCAGCTTAGAGCGGGGGGGCCAAAATGAGCAGTTCTTC
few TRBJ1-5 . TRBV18 CASSPQGANQPQHF TGTGCCAGCTCACCTCAGGGAGCCAATCAGCCCCAGCATTTT
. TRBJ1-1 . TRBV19 CASSIWGPNTEAFF TGTGCCAGTAGTATATGGGGGCCGAACACTGAAGCTTTCTTT